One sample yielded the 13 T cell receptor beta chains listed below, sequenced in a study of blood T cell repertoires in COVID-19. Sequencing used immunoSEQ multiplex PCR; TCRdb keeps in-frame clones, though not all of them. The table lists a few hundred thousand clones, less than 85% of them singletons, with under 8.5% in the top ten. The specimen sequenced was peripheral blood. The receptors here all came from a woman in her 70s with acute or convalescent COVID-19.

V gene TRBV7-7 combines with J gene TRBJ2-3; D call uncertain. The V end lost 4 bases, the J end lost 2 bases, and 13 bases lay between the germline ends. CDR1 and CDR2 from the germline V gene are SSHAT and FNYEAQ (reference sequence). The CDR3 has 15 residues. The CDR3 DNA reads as TGTGCCAGCAGCTCCAGGCTATCAGCCACAGATACGCAGTATTTT. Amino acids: CASSSRLSATDTQYF.

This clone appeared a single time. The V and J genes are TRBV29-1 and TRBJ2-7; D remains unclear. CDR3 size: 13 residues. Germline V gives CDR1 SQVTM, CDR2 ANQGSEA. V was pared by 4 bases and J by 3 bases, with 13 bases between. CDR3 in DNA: TGCAGCGTTGTGAGAGACTTCAACTACGAGCAGTACTTC. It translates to CSVVRDFNYEQYF.

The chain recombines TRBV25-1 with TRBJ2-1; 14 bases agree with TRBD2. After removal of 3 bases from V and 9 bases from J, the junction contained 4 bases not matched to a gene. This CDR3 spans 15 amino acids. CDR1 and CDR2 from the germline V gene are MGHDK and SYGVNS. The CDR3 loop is CASSETGLAGAEQFF. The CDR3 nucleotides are TGTGCCAGCAGTGAGACGGGACTAGCGGGGGCTGAGCAGTTCTTC.

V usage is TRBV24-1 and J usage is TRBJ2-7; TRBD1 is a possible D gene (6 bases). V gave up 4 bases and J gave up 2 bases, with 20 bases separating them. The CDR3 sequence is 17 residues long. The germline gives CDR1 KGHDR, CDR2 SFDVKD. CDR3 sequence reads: CATSDPNRVPSTYEQYF. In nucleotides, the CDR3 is TGTGCCACCAGTGACCCCAACAGGGTCCCATCTACCTACGAGCAGTACTTC.

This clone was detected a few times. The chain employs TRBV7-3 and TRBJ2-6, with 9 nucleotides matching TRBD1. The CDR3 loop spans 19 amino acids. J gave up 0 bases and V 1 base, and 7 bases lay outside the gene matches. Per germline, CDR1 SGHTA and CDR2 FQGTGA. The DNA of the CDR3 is TGTGCCAGCAGCTTAAAGATGACAGGGGGGATCTCTGGGGCCAACGTCCTGACTTTC. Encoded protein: CASSLKMTGGISGANVLTF.

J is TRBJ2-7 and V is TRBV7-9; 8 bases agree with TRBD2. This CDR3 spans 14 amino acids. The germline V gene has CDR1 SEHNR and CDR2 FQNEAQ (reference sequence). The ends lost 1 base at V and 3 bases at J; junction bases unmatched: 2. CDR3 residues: CASSLGAGGYEQYF. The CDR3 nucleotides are TGTGCCAGCAGCTTAGGTGCGGGGGGCTACGAGCAGTACTTC. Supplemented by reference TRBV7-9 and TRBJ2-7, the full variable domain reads DTGVSQNPRHKITKRGQNVTFRCDPISEHNRLYWYRQTLGQGPEFLTYFQNEAQLEKSRLLSDRFSAERPKGSFSTLEIQRTEQGDSAMYLCASSLGAGGYEQYFGPGTRLTVT.

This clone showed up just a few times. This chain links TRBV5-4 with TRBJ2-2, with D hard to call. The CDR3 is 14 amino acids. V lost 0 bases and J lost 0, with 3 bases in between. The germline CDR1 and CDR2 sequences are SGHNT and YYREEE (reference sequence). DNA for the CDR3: TGTGCCAGCAGCTTGGGGCCGAACACCGGGGAGCTGTTTTTT. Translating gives CASSLGPNTGELFF.

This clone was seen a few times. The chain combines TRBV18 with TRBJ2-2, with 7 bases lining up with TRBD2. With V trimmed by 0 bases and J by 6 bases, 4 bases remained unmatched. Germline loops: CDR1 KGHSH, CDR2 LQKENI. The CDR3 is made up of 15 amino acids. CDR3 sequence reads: CASSPPSSGAGELFF. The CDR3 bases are TGTGCCAGCTCACCACCTTCCAGCGGGGCCGGGGAGCTGTTTTTT.

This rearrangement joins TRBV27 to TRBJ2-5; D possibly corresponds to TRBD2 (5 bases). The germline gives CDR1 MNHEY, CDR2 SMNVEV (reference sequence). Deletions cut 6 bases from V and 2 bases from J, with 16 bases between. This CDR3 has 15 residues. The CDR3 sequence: CASRGARGEQETQYF. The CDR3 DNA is TGTGCCAGCAGGGGAGCCCGGGGAGAGCAAGAGACCCAGTACTTC.

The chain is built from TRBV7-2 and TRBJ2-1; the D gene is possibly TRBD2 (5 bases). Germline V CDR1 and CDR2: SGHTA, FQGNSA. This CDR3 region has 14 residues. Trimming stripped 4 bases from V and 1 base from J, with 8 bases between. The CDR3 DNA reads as TGTGCCAGCAGCTCGGACTGGTCCTACAATGAGCAGTTCTTC. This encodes CASSSDWSYNEQFF.

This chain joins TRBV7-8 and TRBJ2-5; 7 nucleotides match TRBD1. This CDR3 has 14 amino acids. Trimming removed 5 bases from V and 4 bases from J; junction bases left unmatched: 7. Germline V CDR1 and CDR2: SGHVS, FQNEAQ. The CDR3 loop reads CASSPGQIGETQYF. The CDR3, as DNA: TGTGCCAGCAGCCCGGGACAGATTGGAGAGACCCAGTACTTC. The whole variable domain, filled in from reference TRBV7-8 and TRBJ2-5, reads GAGVSQSPRYKVAKRGQDVALRCDPISGHVSLFWYQQALGQGPEFLTYFQNEAQLDKSGLPSDRFFAERPEGSVSTLKIQRTQQEDSAVYLCASSPGQIGETQYFGPGTRLLVL.

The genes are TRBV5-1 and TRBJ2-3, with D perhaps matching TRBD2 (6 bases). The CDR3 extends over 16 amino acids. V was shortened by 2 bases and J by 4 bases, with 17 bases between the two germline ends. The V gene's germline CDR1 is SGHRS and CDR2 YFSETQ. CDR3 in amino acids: CASSFLGASAPDTQYF. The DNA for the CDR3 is TGCGCCAGCAGCTTTCTTGGGGCTAGCGCCCCAGATACGCAGTATTTT.

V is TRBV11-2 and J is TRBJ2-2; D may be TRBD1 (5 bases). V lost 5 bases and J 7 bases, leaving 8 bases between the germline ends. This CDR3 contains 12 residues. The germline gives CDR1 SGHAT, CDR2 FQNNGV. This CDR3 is CASSHRSGELFF. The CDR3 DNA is TGTGCCAGCAGCCACAGGAGCGGGGAGCTGTTTTTT.